This T cell receptor (beta chain) was sequenced in a study of cytotoxic CD8 clonotypes in ibrutinib-treated CLL. Study-wide background: Enrolment comprised 11 relapsed/refractory and more than 14 treatment-naive patients; roughly 18 were IGHV unmutated. On average, approximately 95,000 productive rearrangements and approximately 250,000 productive templates per sample. Study results and limitations: Baseline-level clonality went beyond age-matched healthy donors and moved in step with circulating CD8+ T-cell counts.

The CDR3 contains 11 residues. V lost 8 bases and J 4 bases, leaving 6 bases between the germline ends. Germline CDR1 SNHLY, CDR2 FYNNEI. A note on this clone: The antigen is not known. Different DNA sequences within this sample yield the same CDR3.

Depths of 1 in 200,000 to 1 in 1 million T cells were the sequencing target. Assay: immunoSEQ multiplex PCR; the TCRdb copy retains only in-frame clones and omits some. The sample gives some 140,000 clones, 75% to 85% of which show up once; roughly 13% is in the top ten. The chain joins TRBV2 to TRBJ2-1, with D unclear. The sequence was collected from a human donor with chronic lymphocytic leukemia. The sequencing here drew on PBMCs, taken after 12 months of ibrutinib treatment. The CDR3 loop reads CASSVYNEQFF. The CDR3, as DNA: TGTGCCAGCTCGGTATACAATGAGCAGTTCTTC.